The 17 T cell receptor beta chains below come from one sample, sequenced in a study of CD8+ T cells in alopecia areata. As for treatment: oral pan-JAK inhibitor, 5-10 mg twice daily. Extracted RNA was reverse transcribed, and the resulting cDNA served as sequencing template. Data came from immunoSEQ multiplex PCR; TCRdb stores just in-frame clones and leaves some out. The top ten hold 13% to 15% of the sample, which has 150,000 to 200,000 clones, roughly 60% seen once. The material sequenced was CD4+ T cells sorted from blood, taken at week 24, from a patient treated with tofacitinib. The receptors here all came from a human donor with alopecia areata.

V gene TRBV15 combines with J gene TRBJ2-5; tentatively, D is TRBD1 (6 bases). Trimming took off 0 bases at V and 4 bases at J, with 9 bases between the two ends. Germline values: CDR1 LNHNV, CDR2 YYDKDF (reference sequence). This CDR3 has 14 residues. The CDR3 here is CATSRDLRGETQYF. The DNA of the CDR3 is TGTGCCACCAGCAGAGATCTCAGGGGAGAGACCCAGTACTTC.

The chain is built from TRBV6-5 and TRBJ2-7, with 8 bases aligning to TRBD2. Germline assignment: CDR1 MNHEY and CDR2 SVGAGI. Trimming took 2 bases from V and 2 from J; bases not matched to a gene: 5. This CDR3 comprises 15 residues. CDR3 bases: TGTGCCAGCAGTTACGCGGGGGGCGCAACCTACGAGCAGTACTTC. It translates to CASSYAGGATYEQYF.

The rearrangement joins TRBV7-9 to TRBJ1-1; D unclear. CDR3 length: 13 residues. From germline, CDR1 is SEHNR and CDR2 FQNEAQ (reference sequence). The germline V and J ends were trimmed by 5 bases and 2 bases, with 9 bases remaining between them. Here the CDR3 DNA reads TGTGCCAGCAGCGCGGGGAGAAACACTGAAGCTTTCTTT. Its protein is CASSAGRNTEAFF.

This sequence joins TRBV29-1 and TRBJ2-3, with D perhaps TRBD2 (6 bases). Germline-derived CDR1 and CDR2 are SQVTM and ANQGSEA. V shed 7 bases and J shed 5 bases, with 16 bases lying between them. The CDR3 covers 13 residues. DNA of the CDR3: TGCAGCGCCTCTGCAGCGGGTGGAGATACGCAGTATTTT. It specifies CSASAAGGDTQYF.

This clone was observed a handful of times. This chain joins TRBV5-4 and TRBJ1-2; D gene unclear. The CDR3 loop spans 17 amino acids. V lost 4 bases, J lost 2 bases, and 21 bases lay in between. Germline CDR1 and CDR2: SGHNT and YYREEE (reference sequence). CDR3 coding DNA: TGTGCCAGCAGCCCCGGCCTCCTTTCATCGGGGAACTATGGCTACACCTTC. It encodes CASSPGLLSSGNYGYTF.

The rearrangement uses TRBV2 and TRBJ1-5, with unresolved D. The germline gives CDR1 SNHLY, CDR2 FYNNEI. The CDR3 sequence is 14 residues long. Trimming left V 8 bases short and J 3 bases short, with 14 bases between. The CDR3 DNA follows: TGTGCCAGCGCCATGAACAGCGTCAATCAGCCCCAGCATTTT. Encoded protein: CASAMNSVNQPQHF.

This sequence joins TRBV4-1 and TRBJ2-7; D is ambiguous. CDR3 size: 14 residues. Between the trimmed V and J ends, which lost 1 base and 2 bases, there was a span of 9 bases. CDR1 is MGHRA and CDR2 is YSYEKL in the germline V gene. CDR3 protein: CASSQGAFTYEQYF. The CDR3 DNA reads TGCGCCAGCAGCCAAGGAGCGTTTACCTACGAGCAGTACTTC.

This clone came up a few times. The V call is TRBV29-1, the J call TRBJ2-7; D gene unclear. The germline V and J ends were trimmed by 2 bases and 7 bases, with 12 bases remaining between them. The CDR3 is 12 residues long. The germline gives CDR1 SQVTM, CDR2 ANQGSEA. The CDR3 nucleotides are TGCAGCGTTGAATTATCAACATGGGAGCAGTACTTC. Encoded protein: CSVELSTWEQYF.

CDR3 sequence (DNA): TGCGCCAGCAGCTTCACGACTAGCGGGGAAGAGACCCAGTACTTC. This encodes CASSFTTSGEETQYF. The chain recombines TRBV5-1 with TRBJ2-5, with 11 bases aligning to TRBD2. There are 15 residues in the CDR3. Germline CDR1 reads SGHRS; CDR2 reads YFSETQ. The junction had 3 bases not matched to a gene; V was cut back by 2 bases and J by 3 bases.

This clone came up once. The chain is built from TRBV27 and TRBJ2-7, with D perhaps matching TRBD1 (6 bases). The germline V gene encodes CDR1 MNHEY and CDR2 SMNVEV (reference sequence). The CDR3 runs 14 residues. The V end was cut by 6 bases, the J end by 0 bases, with 12 bases between. DNA for the CDR3: TGTGCCAGCAGGGGGGCGGCTGGCTCCTACGAGCAGTACTTC. It encodes CASRGAAGSYEQYF.

The chain has TRBV30 and TRBJ1-3; 8 bases match TRBD1. V shed 3 bases and J 2 bases; nucleotides not matched to a gene: 6. Per the germline V gene, CDR1 is GTSNPN and CDR2 is SVGIG (reference sequence). The CDR3 covers 15 residues. As DNA, the CDR3 is TGTGCCTGGAGCGTGGGACAGGCGGCTGGAAACACCATATATTTT. The encoded protein is CAWSVGQAAGNTIYF.

The chain uses TRBV19 and TRBJ2-7, with D possibly being TRBD1 (5 bases). Germline CDR1 is LNHDA and CDR2 is SQIVND (reference sequence). The CDR3 runs 15 residues. The V gene lost 1 base and the J gene lost 1 base, with 11 bases spanning the gap. CDR3 nucleotide sequence: TGTGCCAGTAGTATAGTATACTCAGGGTCCTACGAGCAGTACTTC. This gives the protein CASSIVYSGSYEQYF.

The genes are TRBV30 and TRBJ1-5; 9 bases align to TRBD1. V shed 5 bases, J shed 2 bases, and the junction held 4 bases outside the gene matches. The CDR3 sequence is 14 residues long. Germline V gives CDR1 GTSNPN, CDR2 SVGIG (reference sequence). The CDR3 sequence: CAWGTGLGNQPQHF. The CDR3 DNA is TGTGCCTGGGGGACAGGGTTGGGCAATCAGCCCCAGCATTTT.

The V call is TRBV2, the J call TRBJ2-3; no firm D call. The V gene's germline CDR1 is SNHLY and CDR2 FYNNEI. The V gene lost 6 bases and the J gene lost 0 bases, with 7 bases spanning the gap. CDR3 length: 13 amino acids. The CDR3 bases are TGTGCCAGCAGCGCGGACAGCACAGATACGCAGTATTTT. Translated: CASSADSTDTQYF.

This clone has just a few counts. The chain recombines TRBV5-6 with TRBJ1-5; D ambiguous. The CDR3 is 15 amino acids. Looked up from germline, CDR1 is SGHDT and CDR2 is YYEEEE. With 3 bases removed from V and 12 bases from J, the gap between germline ends came to 22 bases. The CDR3 here is CASSSSPGSGGSQHF. For the CDR3, the DNA is TGTGCCAGCAGCTCTAGCCCGGGATCAGGTGGGAGCCAGCATTTT.

This clone was detected only a few times. The rearrangement links TRBV10-3 to TRBJ1-1; D perhaps matches TRBD1 (5 bases). The CDR3 extends over 12 amino acids. Germline values: CDR1 ENHRY, CDR2 SYGVKD. V dropped 6 bases and J dropped 2 bases, with 7 bases sitting between them. The CDR3 DNA reads TGTGCCATCAGCAGGGAAAACACTGAAGCTTTCTTT. This gives the protein CAISRENTEAFF.

This chain links TRBV30 with TRBJ2-2, with no clear D. The CDR3 spans 13 residues. Germline CDR1 and CDR2: GTSNPN and SVGIG (reference sequence). The V end lost 5 bases, the J end lost 0 bases, and 7 bases lay between the germline ends. CDR3 sequence: CAWGRPNTGELFF. The DNA for the CDR3 is TGTGCCTGGGGTCGTCCGAACACCGGGGAGCTGTTTTTT.